This passage covers 2 T cell receptor beta chains from one sample sequenced in a study of siplizumab effects on memory and regulatory T cells. This table comes from immunoSEQ multiplex PCR, and its TCRdb copy is limited to in-frame clones, with some not included. The table lists about 70,000 clones, around nine tenths of them singletons. Sequencing was performed on Tregs sorted from blood. These TCRs come from a human donor in good health.

V and J are TRBV11-3 and TRBJ2-2; the D is unclear. Germline V gene lookup returns CDR1 SGHNT and CDR2 YENEEA. The CDR3 runs 12 residues. Trimming removed 2 bases at V and 7 bases at J, with 5 bases between. CDR3 in amino acids: CASSLKNGELFF. In DNA, the CDR3 is TGTGCCAGCAGCTTAAAAAACGGGGAGCTGTTTTTT. Drawing the rest from reference TRBV11-3 and TRBJ2-2, the complete variable domain is EAGVVQSPRYKIIEKKQPVAFWCNPISGHNTLYWYLQNLGQGPELLIRYENEEAVDDSQLPKDRFSAERLKGVDSTLKIQPAELGDSAVYLCASSLKNGELFFGEGSRLTVL.

This clone was recorded a few times. The chain has TRBV28 and TRBJ2-5; 7 bases align to TRBD2. After removal of 6 bases from V and 1 base from J, the junction contained 2 bases not matched to a gene. There are 13 residues in the CDR3. Per germline, CDR1 MDHEN and CDR2 SYDVKM. CDR3 residues: CASRTSVQETQYF. The CDR3 coding sequence is TGTGCCAGCAGAACTAGCGTCCAAGAGACCCAGTACTTC.